The 13 T cell receptor beta chains given below trace back to one sample, sequenced in a study of cytomegalovirus exposure and HLA in healthy donors. This PCR relied on a set of 60 Vbeta primers and 13 Jbeta primers. The assay was immunoSEQ multiplex PCR, and TCRdb's table has in-frame clones only and misses some. This sample carries under 200,000 clones, approximately 67% of them seen once, and the ten largest clones take roughly 4%. The sequencing sample was made of PBMCs. The receptors were sampled from a woman between 18 and 30 years old in good health and CMV-seropositive.

This clone was detected a few times. This rearrangement joins TRBV19 to TRBJ1-2; D uncertain. Germline assignment: CDR1 LNHDA and CDR2 SQIVND (reference sequence). Trimming removed 10 bases at V and 8 bases at J, with 17 bases between. CDR3 length: 12 amino acids. CDR3 amino acids: CATEGAGGGYTF. The CDR3, as DNA: TGTGCCACTGAGGGCGCGGGAGGGGGCTACACCTTC.

The J gene is TRBJ2-1, the V gene TRBV7-9; 11 positions match TRBD2. Germline V gene data show CDR1 as SEHNR and CDR2 as FQNEAQ (reference sequence). The trim removed 3 bases at V and 5 bases at J, leaving 3 bases unmatched. This CDR3 has 15 residues. The CDR3 bases are TGTGCCAGCAGCTTCGTAGCGGGAGGGGACAATGAGCAGTTCTTC. It translates to CASSFVAGGDNEQFF.

This clone was counted between two and nine times. The gene calls are TRBV10-1 and TRBJ1-5, with D uncertain. There are 12 residues in the CDR3. V was shortened by 3 bases and J by 7 bases, with 7 bases between the two germline ends. CDR1 and CDR2 from the germline V gene are WNHNN and SYGVQD (reference sequence). CDR3 loop: CASSDSRQPQHF. The DNA for the CDR3 is TGCGCCAGCAGTGATTCTAGGCAGCCCCAGCATTTT.

This chain joins TRBV29-1 and TRBJ2-1; a weak D match, TRBD1 (7 bases). Germline CDR1 reads SQVTM; CDR2 reads ANQGSEA. CDR3 length: 17 amino acids. V lost 8 bases, J lost 0 bases, and 23 bases lay in between. CDR3 residues: CSQRVEGAGPSYNEQFF. The CDR3, as DNA: TGCAGCCAAAGAGTCGAGGGGGCGGGACCCTCCTACAATGAGCAGTTCTTC.

The chain has TRBV28 and TRBJ1-1, with TRBD1 as a possible D gene (6 bases). Germline assignment: CDR1 MDHEN and CDR2 SYDVKM. This CDR3 spans 15 amino acids. V lost 3 bases to trimming and J lost 0 bases, with 11 bases between them. The CDR3 sequence is CASSFHRAMNTEAFF. The CDR3, as DNA: TGTGCCAGCAGTTTTCACAGGGCCATGAACACTGAAGCTTTCTTT.

V and J are TRBV28 and TRBJ2-1, with a possible D match to TRBD1 (5 bases). Germline V CDR1 and CDR2: MDHEN, SYDVKM. The CDR3 extends over 15 amino acids. The germline V and J ends were trimmed by 3 bases and 9 bases, with 18 bases remaining between them. This CDR3 is CASSLHGMGPVEQFF. The CDR3 nucleotides are TGTGCCAGCAGTTTGCATGGGATGGGGCCGGTTGAGCAGTTCTTC.

Concerning this clone: One end of the junction does not line up with germline, which may come from a read error. This sequence joins TRBV7-7 and TRBJ2-2, with 9 bases fitting TRBD1. This CDR3 has 17 amino acids. CDR1 and CDR2 from the germline V gene are SSHAT and FNYEAQ (reference sequence). CDR3 loop: CASSLGVQGARTGELFF. The CDR3 DNA sequence: TGTGCTAGCAGCTTAGGGGTACAGGGGGCTCGCACCGGGGAGCTGTTTTTT.

This chain connects TRBV5-6 to TRBJ1-4, with a possible D match to TRBD1 (6 bases). CDR3 length: 14 amino acids. The V gene's germline CDR1 is SGHDT and CDR2 YYEEEE. The germline V and J ends were trimmed by 1 base and 8 bases, with 12 bases remaining between them. CDR3 DNA: TGTGCCAGCAGCTTGTCCCATACAGGGGAAAAACTGTTTTTT. It specifies CASSLSHTGEKLFF.

This rearrangement joins TRBV30 to TRBJ1-1; D may be TRBD1 (6 bases). Trimming pared 1 base from V and 0 bases from J, leaving 18 bases between. The CDR3 loop spans 17 amino acids. Per the germline V gene, CDR1 is GTSNPN and CDR2 is SVGIG (reference sequence). The CDR3 is CAWSAWGQGKMNTEAFF. For the CDR3, the DNA is TGTGCCTGGAGTGCCTGGGGGCAGGGGAAAATGAACACTGAAGCTTTCTTT.

The CDR3 protein is CAISESDRGASGYTF. CDR3 in DNA: TGTGCCATCAGTGAGTCGGACAGGGGAGCGAGTGGCTACACCTTC. V and J are TRBV10-3 and TRBJ1-2, with 9 bases lining up with TRBD1. Germline lookup yields CDR1 ENHRY and CDR2 SYGVKD. Unmatched junction bases numbered 6, after V lost 0 bases and J lost 7 bases. The CDR3 runs 15 residues.

The gene calls are TRBV21-1 and TRBJ1-1. TRBV21-1 is classified as a pseudogene. The CDR3 spans 18 residues. CDR3 in amino acids: CASRRHPQSEIGGTEAFF. CDR3 nucleotide sequence: TGTGCCAGCAGGAGGCACCCACAAAGTGAAATCGGGGGCACTGAAGCTTTCTTT.

The rearrangement joins TRBV7-8 to TRBJ2-1; 12 nucleotides match TRBD2. The CDR3 is 18 amino acids. J gave up 0 bases and V 3 bases, and 6 bases lay outside the gene matches. Germline V gene sequence: CDR1 SGHVS, CDR2 FQNEAQ. Written as DNA, the CDR3 is TGTGCCAGCAGCTTGGATGGACTAGCGGGGAGCTCCTACAATGAGCAGTTCTTC. Protein sequence: CASSLDGLAGSSYNEQFF. Filled out from reference TRBV7-8 and TRBJ2-1, the complete variable domain reads GAGVSQSPRYKVAKRGQDVALRCDPISGHVSLFWYQQALGQGPEFLTYFQNEAQLDKSGLPSDRFFAERPEGSVSTLKIQRTQQEDSAVYLCASSLDGLAGSSYNEQFFGPGTRLTVL.

The J gene is TRBJ2-7, the V gene TRBV7-8, with 10 bases aligning to TRBD2. This CDR3 spans 15 amino acids. CDR1 is SGHVS, CDR2 FQNEAQ, per germline. V shed 7 bases, J shed 6 bases, and the junction held 12 bases outside the gene matches. In DNA, the CDR3 is TGTGCCAGCAACAGAATAGCGGGGGGTAAAGGCGAGCAGTACTTC. Translated, it gives CASNRIAGGKGEQYF.